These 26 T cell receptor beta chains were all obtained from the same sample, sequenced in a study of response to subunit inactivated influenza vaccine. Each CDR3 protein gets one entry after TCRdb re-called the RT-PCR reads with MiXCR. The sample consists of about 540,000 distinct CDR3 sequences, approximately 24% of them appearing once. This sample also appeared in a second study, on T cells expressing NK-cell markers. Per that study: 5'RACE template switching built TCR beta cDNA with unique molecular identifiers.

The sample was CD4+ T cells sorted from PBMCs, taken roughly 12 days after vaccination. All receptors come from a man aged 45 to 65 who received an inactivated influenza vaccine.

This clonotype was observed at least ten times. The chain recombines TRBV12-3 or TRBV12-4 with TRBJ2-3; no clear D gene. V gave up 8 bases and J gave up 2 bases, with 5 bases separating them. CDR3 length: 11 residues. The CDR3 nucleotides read TGTGCCAGCGCCACCACAGATACGCAGTATTTT. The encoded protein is CASATTDTQYF.

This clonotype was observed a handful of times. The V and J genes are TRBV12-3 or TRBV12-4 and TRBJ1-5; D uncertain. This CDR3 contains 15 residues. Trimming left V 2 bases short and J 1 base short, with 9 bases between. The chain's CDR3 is CASSLYGMSNQPQHF. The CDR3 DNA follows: TGTGCCAGCAGTTTATACGGGATGAGCAATCAGCCCCAGCATTTT.

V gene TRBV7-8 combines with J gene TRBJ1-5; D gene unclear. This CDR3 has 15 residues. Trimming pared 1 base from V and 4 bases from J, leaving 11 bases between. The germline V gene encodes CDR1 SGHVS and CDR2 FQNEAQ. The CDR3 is CASSLVTTTNQPQHF. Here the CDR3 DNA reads TGTGCCAGCAGCTTAGTTACGACCACTAATCAGCCCCAGCATTTT.

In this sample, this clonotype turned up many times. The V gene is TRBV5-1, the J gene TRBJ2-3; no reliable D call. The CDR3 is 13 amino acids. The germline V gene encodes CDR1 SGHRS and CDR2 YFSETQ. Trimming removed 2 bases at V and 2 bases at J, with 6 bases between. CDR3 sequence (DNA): TGCGCCAGCAGCTTTGACATCACAGATACGCAGTATTTT. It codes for CASSFDITDTQYF.

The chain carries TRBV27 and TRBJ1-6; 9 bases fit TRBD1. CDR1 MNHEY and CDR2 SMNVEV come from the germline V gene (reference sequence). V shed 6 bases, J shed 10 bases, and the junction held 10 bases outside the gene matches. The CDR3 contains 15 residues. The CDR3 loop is CASSPGTGLQSPLHF. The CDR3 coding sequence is TGTGCCAGCAGCCCTGGGACAGGGCTACAGTCACCCCTCCACTTT.

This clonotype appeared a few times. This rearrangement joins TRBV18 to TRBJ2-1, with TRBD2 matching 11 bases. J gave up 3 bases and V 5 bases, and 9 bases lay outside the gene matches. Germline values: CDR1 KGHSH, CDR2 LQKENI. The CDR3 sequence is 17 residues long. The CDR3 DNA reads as TGTGCCAGCTCATCACTGACTAGCGGGGACCGCTACAATGAGCAGTTCTTC. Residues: CASSSLTSGDRYNEQFF.

CDR3: CAISEAGGGRYEQFF. The CDR3 bases are TGTGCCATCAGTGAGGCCGGGGGTGGTCGTTATGAGCAGTTCTTC. The V call is TRBV10-3, the J call TRBJ2-1; D might be TRBD2 (6 bases). This CDR3 comprises 15 residues. Germline CDR1 ENHRY, CDR2 SYGVKD. Trimming removed 2 bases from V and 8 bases from J, with 16 bases in between.

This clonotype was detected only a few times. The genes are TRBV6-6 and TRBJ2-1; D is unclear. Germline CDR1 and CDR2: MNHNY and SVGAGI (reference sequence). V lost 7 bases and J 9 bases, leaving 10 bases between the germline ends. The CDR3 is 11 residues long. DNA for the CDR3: TGTGCCAGCACCTTAGGACGTGAGCAGTTCTTC. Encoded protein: CASTLGREQFF.

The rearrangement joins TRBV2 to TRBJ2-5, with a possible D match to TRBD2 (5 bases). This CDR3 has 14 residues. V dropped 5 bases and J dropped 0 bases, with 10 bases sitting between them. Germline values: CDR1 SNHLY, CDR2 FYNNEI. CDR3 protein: CASSHEGNQETQYF. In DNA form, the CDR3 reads TGTGCCAGCAGTCACGAGGGAAACCAAGAGACCCAGTACTTC. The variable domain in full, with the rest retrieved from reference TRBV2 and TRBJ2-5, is EPEVTQTPSHQVTQMGQEVILRCVPISNHLYFYWYRQILGQKVEFLVSFYNNEISEKSEIFDDQFSVERPDGSNFTLKIRSTKLEDSAMYFCASSHEGNQETQYFGPGTRLLVL.

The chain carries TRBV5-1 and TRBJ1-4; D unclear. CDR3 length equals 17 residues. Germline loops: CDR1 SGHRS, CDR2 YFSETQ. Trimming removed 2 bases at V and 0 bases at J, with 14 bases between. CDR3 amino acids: CASSLGPNSATNEKLFF. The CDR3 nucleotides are TGCGCCAGCAGCTTAGGACCTAACTCTGCAACTAATGAAAAACTGTTTTTT.

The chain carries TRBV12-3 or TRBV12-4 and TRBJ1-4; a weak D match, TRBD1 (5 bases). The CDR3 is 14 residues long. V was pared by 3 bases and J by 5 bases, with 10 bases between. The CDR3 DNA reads TGTGCCAGCAGTTTCGACAGAGAAAATGAAAAACTGTTTTTT. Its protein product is CASSFDRENEKLFF.

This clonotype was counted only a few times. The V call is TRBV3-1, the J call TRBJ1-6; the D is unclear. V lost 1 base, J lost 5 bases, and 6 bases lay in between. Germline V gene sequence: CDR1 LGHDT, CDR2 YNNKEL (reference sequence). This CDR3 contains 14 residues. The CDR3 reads CASSQGDDNSPLHF. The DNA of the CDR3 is TGTGCCAGCAGCCAAGGAGATGATAATTCACCCCTCCACTTT. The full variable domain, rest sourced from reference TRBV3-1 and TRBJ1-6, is DTAVSQTPKYLVTQMGNDKSIKCEQNLGHDTMYWYKQDSKKFLKIMFSYNNKELIINETVPNRFSPKSPDKAHLNLHINSLELGDSAVYFCASSQGDDNSPLHFGNGTRLTVT.

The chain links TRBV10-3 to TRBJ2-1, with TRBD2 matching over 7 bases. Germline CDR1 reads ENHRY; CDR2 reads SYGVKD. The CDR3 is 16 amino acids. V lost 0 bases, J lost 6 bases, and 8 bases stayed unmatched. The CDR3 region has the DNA TGTGCCATCAGTGAGTCGACTCGGGGAGGGCGCAATGAGCAGTTCTTC. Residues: CAISESTRGGRNEQFF.

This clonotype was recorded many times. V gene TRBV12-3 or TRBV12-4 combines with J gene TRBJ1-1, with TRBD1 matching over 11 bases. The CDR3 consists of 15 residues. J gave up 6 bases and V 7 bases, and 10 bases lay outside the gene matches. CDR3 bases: TGTGCCAGCACCCCCAGGACAGGGGGCGCATCTGAAGCTTTCTTT. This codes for CASTPRTGGASEAFF.

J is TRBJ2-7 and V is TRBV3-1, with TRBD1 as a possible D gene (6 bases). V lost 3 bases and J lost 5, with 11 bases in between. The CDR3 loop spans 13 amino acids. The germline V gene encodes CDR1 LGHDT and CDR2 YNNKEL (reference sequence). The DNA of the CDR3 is TGTGCCAGCAGCCAGAGGGGGAGCCACGAGCAGTACTTC. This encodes CASSQRGSHEQYF.

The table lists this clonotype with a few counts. CDR3 nucleotides: TGTGCCAGCAGCTTAAATCTCGGAGAGACCCAGTACTTC. It is translated as CASSLNLGETQYF. J is TRBJ2-5 and V is TRBV7-3; D remains ambiguous. The CDR3 totals 13 residues. Trimming shortened V by 1 base and J by 4 bases, and 7 bases separated the two germline ends. Germline loops: CDR1 SGHTA, CDR2 FQGTGA.

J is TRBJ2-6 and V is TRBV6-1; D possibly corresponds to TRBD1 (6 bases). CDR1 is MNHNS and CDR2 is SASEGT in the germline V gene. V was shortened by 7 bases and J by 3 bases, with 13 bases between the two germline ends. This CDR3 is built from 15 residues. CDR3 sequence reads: CASTSQGGGANVLTF. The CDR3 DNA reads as TGTGCCAGCACCTCACAGGGTGGTGGGGCCAACGTCCTGACTTTC.

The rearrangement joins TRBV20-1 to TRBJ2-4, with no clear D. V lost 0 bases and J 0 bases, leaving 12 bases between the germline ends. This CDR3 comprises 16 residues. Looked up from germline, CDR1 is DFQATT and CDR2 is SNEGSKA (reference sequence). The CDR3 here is CSARDPAYLAKNIQYF. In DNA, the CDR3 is TGCAGTGCTAGAGATCCCGCATATCTAGCCAAAAACATTCAGTACTTC.

In nucleotides, the CDR3 is TGCAGTGCGGAAGATGGGGGGGGCACAGATACGCAGTATTTT. It translates to CSAEDGGGTDTQYF. This rearrangement joins TRBV20-1 to TRBJ2-3; TRBD2 agrees at 7 bases. From germline, CDR1 is DFQATT and CDR2 SNEGSKA (reference sequence). V trimming: 6 bases; J trimming: 1 base; junction bases outside the gene matches: 7. The CDR3 totals 14 residues.

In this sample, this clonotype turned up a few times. The CDR3 region is CASSLAGGQFYEQYF. Here the CDR3 DNA reads TGCGCCAGCAGCTTAGCGGGGGGCCAGTTCTACGAGCAGTACTTC. This rearrangement joins TRBV5-1 to TRBJ2-7, with 9 nucleotides matching TRBD2. The CDR3 contains 15 residues. V trimming: 2 bases; J trimming: 3 bases; junction bases outside the gene matches: 6. CDR1 and CDR2 from the germline V gene are SGHRS and YFSETQ.

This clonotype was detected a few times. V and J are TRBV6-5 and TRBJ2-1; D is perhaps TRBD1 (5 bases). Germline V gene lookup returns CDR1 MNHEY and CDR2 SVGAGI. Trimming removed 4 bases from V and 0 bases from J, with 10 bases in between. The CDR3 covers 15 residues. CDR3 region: CASSSGRDSYNEQFF. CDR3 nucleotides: TGTGCCAGCAGTTCGGGCAGGGACTCCTACAATGAGCAGTTCTTC.

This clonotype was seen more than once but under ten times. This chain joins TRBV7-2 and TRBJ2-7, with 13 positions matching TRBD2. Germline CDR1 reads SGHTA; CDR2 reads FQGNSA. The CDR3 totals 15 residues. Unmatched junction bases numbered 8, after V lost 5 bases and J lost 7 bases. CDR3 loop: CASSGTSGDLMEQYF. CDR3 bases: TGTGCCAGCAGCGGGACTAGCGGGGACCTGATGGAGCAGTACTTC. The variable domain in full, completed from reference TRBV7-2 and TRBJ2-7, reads GAGVSQSPSNKVTEKGKDVELRCDPISGHTALYWYRQSLGQGLEFLIYFQGNSAPDKSGLPSDRFSAERTGGSVSTLTIQRTQQEDSAVYLCASSGTSGDLMEQYFGPGTRLTVT.

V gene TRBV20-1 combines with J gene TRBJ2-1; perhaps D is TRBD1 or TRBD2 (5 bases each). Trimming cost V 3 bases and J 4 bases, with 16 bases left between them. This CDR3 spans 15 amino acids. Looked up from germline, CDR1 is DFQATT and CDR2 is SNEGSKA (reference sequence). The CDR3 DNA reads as TGCAGTGCTAGGGGGACGAGCGAGTCTTACAATGAGCAGTTCTTC. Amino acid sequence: CSARGTSESYNEQFF.

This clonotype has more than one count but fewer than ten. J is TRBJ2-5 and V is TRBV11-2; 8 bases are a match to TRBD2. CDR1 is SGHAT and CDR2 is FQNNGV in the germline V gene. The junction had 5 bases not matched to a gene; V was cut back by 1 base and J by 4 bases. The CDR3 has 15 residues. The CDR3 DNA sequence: TGTGCCAGCAGCTTAGGGGCGGGGGGCAGAGAGACCCAGTACTTC. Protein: CASSLGAGGRETQYF.

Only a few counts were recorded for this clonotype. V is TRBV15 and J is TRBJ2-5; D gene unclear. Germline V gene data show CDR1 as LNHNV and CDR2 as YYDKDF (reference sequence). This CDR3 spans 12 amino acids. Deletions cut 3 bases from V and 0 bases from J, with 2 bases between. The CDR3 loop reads CATSRYQETQYF. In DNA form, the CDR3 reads TGTGCCACCAGCAGGTACCAAGAGACCCAGTACTTC.

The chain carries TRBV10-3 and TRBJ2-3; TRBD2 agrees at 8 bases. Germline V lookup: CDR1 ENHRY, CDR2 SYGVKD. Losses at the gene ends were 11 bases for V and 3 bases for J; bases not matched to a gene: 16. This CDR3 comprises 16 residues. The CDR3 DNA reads TGTGCCGTTCAGGCGGGGGGAGGGAGAAGTACAGATACGCAGTATTTT. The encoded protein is CAVQAGGGRSTDTQYF.